Following are 9 T cell receptor beta chains from one sample sequenced in a study of cytomegalovirus exposure and HLA in healthy donors. Assay used: immunoSEQ multiplex PCR; TCRdb lists only in-frame clones, some missing. Of some 120,000 clones in the sample, roughly 86% were seen once. The material sequenced was PBMCs. The receptors were sampled from a man younger than 45 in good health and CMV-seronegative.

The genes are TRBV11-2 and TRBJ2-7, with D possibly being TRBD2 (6 bases). The V gene's germline CDR1 is SGHAT and CDR2 FQNNGV. V was clipped by 6 bases and J by 0 bases, with 12 bases between them. The CDR3 contains 14 residues. The CDR3 DNA reads as TGTGCCAGCAGGGAGGGATTTTACTCCTACGAGCAGTACTTC. This encodes CASREGFYSYEQYF.

The chain joins TRBV19 to TRBJ2-1; D call uncertain. The CDR3 has 13 amino acids. V dropped 7 bases and J dropped 6 bases, with 13 bases sitting between them. Looked up from germline, CDR1 is LNHDA and CDR2 is SQIVND (reference sequence). The CDR3 reads CASKNIPGNEQFF. CDR3 in DNA: TGTGCCAGTAAGAACATTCCGGGCAATGAGCAGTTCTTC. Supplemented by reference TRBV19 and TRBJ2-1, the full variable domain reads DGGITQSPKYLFRKEGQNVTLSCEQNLNHDAMYWYRQDPGQGLRLIYYSQIVNDFQKGDIAEGYSVSREKKESFPLTVTSAQKNPTAFYLCASKNIPGNEQFFGPGTRLTVL.

The genes are TRBV9 and TRBJ1-2; possible D gene TRBD1, 5 bases. The V gene lost 5 bases and the J gene lost 2 bases, with 13 bases spanning the gap. CDR1 is SGDLS, CDR2 YYNGEE, per germline. CDR3 length equals 14 residues. DNA for the CDR3: TGTGCCAGCAGGGCAGGGTCGGAGAACTATGGCTACACCTTC. Encoded protein: CASRAGSENYGYTF.

The J gene is TRBJ2-2, the V gene TRBV9; TRBD2 agrees at 13 bases. Per germline, CDR1 SGDLS and CDR2 YYNGEE. The CDR3 spans 15 residues. V was clipped by 4 bases and J by 6 bases; unmatched bases: 3. CDR3 DNA sequence: TGTGCCAGCAGCCCCGGGACTAGCGGGGCCGGGGAGCTGTTTTTT. Protein sequence: CASSPGTSGAGELFF.

The CDR3 is CASSLNFKGVIGTQYF. Here the CDR3 DNA reads TGTGCCAGCAGCTTAAATTTTAAAGGGGTCATTGGGACCCAGTACTTC. The chain carries TRBV7-2 and TRBJ2-5, with D perhaps TRBD1 (5 bases). The CDR3 is made up of 16 amino acids. Germline V gives CDR1 SGHTA, CDR2 FQGNSA. V lost 2 bases, J lost 7 bases, and 20 bases lay in between.

The J gene is TRBJ2-4, the V gene TRBV27; 9 bases fit TRBD1. In germline, CDR1 is MNHEY, CDR2 SMNVEV (reference sequence). After removal of 6 bases from V and 6 bases from J, the junction contained 6 bases not matched to a gene. The CDR3 loop spans 14 amino acids. The CDR3 protein is CASRGTGTVNIQYF. The CDR3 bases are TGTGCCAGCAGGGGGACAGGGACGGTAAACATTCAGTACTTC.

DNA for the CDR3: TGTGCCAGCATCGGAGGGTCTACCGGGAGAGGTAGCACAGATACGCAGTATTTT. Its translation is CASIGGSTGRGSTDTQYF. The J gene is TRBJ2-3, the V gene TRBV7-9; perhaps TRBD2 as D (6 bases). The V gene's germline CDR1 is SEHNR and CDR2 FQNEAQ (reference sequence). CDR3 length: 18 amino acids. V lost 7 bases and J lost 0, with 23 bases in between.

The chain links TRBV10-3 to TRBJ2-1; 7 bases align to TRBD2. The junction had 7 bases not matched to a gene; V was cut back by 9 bases and J by 5 bases. This CDR3 spans 13 amino acids. Germline values: CDR1 ENHRY, CDR2 SYGVKD. CDR3 region: CAIWRLADNEQFF. DNA for the CDR3: TGTGCCATTTGGCGGCTAGCGGACAATGAGCAGTTCTTC.

The V and J genes are TRBV4-2 and TRBJ2-1; the match to TRBD2 covers 8 bases. The V gene's germline CDR1 is LGHNA and CDR2 YNFKEQ. The CDR3 loop spans 20 amino acids. The V gene end was trimmed by 0 bases and the J gene end by 4 bases; junction bases not matched to a gene: 17. Written as DNA, the CDR3 is TGTGCCAGCAGCCAAGATCCCCGGAGAGGTAGCGGGATGAGATACAATGAGCAGTTCTTC. Protein product: CASSQDPRRGSGMRYNEQFF.